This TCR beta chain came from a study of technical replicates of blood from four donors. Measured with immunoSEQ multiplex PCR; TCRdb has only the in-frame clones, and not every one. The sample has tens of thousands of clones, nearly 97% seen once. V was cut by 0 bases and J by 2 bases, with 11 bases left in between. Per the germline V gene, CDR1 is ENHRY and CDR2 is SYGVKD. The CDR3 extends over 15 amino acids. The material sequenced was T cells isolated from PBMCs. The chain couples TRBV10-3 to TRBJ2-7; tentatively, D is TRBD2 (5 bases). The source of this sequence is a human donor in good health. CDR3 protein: CAISESNTGTYEQYF. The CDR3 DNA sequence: TGTGCCATCAGTGAGTCGAATACGGGAACCTACGAGCAGTACTTC.